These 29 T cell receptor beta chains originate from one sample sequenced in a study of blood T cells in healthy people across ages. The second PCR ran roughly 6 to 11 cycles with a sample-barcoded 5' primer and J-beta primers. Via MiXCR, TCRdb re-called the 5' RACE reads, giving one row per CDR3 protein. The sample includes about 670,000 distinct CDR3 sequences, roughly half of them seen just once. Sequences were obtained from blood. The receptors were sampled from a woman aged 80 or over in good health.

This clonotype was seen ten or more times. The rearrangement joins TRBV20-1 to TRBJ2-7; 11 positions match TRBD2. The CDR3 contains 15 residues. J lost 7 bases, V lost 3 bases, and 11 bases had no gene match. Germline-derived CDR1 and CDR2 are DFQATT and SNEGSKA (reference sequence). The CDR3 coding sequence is TGCAGTGCTAGTGAACTAGCGGGGGACCCTAGGGAGCAGTACTTC. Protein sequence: CSASELAGDPREQYF.

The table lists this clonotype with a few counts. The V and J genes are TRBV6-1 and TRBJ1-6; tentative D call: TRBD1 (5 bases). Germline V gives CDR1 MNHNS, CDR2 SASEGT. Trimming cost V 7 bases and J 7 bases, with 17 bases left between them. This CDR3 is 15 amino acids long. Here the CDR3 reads CASKLADSQNSPLHF. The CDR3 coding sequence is TGTGCCAGCAAACTCGCCGACAGCCAAAATTCACCCCTCCACTTT.

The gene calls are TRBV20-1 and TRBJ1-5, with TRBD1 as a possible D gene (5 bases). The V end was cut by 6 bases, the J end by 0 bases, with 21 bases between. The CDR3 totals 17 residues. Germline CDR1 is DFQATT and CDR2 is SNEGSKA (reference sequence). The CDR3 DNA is TGCAGTGCGGGGGGAGGGTTGATAGGATTTAGCAATCAGCCCCAGCATTTT. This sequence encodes CSAGGGLIGFSNQPQHF.

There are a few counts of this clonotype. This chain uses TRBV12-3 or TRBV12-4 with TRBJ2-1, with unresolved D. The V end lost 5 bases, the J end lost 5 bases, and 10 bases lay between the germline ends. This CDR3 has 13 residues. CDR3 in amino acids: CASSPVGNNEQFF. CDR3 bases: TGTGCCAGCAGTCCCGTGGGGAACAATGAGCAGTTCTTC.

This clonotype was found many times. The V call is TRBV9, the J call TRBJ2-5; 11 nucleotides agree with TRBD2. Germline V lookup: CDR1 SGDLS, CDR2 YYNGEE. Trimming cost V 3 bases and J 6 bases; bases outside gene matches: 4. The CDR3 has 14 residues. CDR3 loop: CASSETSGIKTQYF. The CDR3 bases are TGTGCCAGCAGCGAGACTAGCGGGATCAAGACCCAGTACTTC.

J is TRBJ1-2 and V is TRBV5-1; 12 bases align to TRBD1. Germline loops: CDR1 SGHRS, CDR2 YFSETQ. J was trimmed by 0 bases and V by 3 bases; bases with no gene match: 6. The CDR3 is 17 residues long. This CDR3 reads CASSWGQGASANYGYTF. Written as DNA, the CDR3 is TGCGCCAGCAGCTGGGGACAGGGGGCTTCAGCTAACTATGGCTACACCTTC.

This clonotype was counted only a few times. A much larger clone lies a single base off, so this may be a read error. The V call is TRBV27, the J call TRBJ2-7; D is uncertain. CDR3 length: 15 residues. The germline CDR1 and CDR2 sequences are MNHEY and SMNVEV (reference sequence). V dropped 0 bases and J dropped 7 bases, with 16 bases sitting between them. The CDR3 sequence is CASSLSGYPYNEQYF. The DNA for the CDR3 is TGTGCCAGCAGTTTATCGGGATATCCCTACAATGAGCAGTACTTC.

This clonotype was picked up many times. CDR3 sequence (DNA): TGTGCCAGCAGTTATGGTAGGGGTTCAAATCAGCCCCAGCATTTT. Translating it yields CASSYGRGSNQPQHF. The rearrangement links TRBV6-5 to TRBJ1-5, with D possibly TRBD1 on 5 matching bases. Germline-derived CDR1 and CDR2 are MNHEY and SVGAGI. Trimming took 3 bases from V and 4 from J, leaving 13 bases between them. CDR3 size: 15 residues.

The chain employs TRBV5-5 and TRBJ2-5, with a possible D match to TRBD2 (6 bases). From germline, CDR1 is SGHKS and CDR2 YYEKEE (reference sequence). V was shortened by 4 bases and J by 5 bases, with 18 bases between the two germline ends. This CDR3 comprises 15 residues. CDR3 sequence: CASSVGTLSGETQYF. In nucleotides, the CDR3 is TGTGCCAGCAGCGTCGGGACTCTATCTGGGGAGACCCAGTACTTC.

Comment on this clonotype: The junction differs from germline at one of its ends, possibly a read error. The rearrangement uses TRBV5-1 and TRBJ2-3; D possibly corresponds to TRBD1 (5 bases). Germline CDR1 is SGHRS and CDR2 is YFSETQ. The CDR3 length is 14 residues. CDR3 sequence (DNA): TGCGCCAGCAGCTTGGTCGACAGCACAGATATGCAGTATTTT. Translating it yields CASSLVDSTDMQYF.

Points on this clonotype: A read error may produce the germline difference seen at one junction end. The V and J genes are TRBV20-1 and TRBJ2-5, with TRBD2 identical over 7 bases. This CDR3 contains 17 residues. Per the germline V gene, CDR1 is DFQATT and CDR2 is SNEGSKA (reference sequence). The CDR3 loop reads CSTRDPRVAGSQETQYF. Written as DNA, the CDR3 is TGCAGTACTAGAGATCCTAGAGTAGCGGGTTCCCAAGAGACCCAGTACTTC.

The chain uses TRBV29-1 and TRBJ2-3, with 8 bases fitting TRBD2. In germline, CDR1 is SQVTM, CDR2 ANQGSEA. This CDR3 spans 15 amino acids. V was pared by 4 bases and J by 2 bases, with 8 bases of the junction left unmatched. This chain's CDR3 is CSVVGGGGDTDTQYF. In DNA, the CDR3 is TGCAGCGTTGTCGGGGGGGGTGGGGACACAGATACGCAGTATTTT.

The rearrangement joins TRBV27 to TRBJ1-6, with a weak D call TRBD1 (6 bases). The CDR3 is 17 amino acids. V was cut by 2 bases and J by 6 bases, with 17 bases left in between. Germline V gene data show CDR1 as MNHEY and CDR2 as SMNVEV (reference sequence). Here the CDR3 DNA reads TGTGCCAGCAGTTTAGGGGTGGGGACACCGAGTAATTCACCCCTCCACTTT. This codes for CASSLGVGTPSNSPLHF.

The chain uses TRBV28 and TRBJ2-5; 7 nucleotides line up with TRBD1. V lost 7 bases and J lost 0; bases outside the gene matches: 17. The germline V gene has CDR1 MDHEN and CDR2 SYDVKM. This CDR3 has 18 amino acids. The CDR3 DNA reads TGTGCCAGCACCCAATTTTCCGGGGACAGACGGTACCAAGAGACCCAGTACTTC. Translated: CASTQFSGDRRYQETQYF. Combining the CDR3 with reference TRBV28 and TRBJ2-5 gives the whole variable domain DVKVTQSSRYLVKRTGEKVFLECVQDMDHENMFWYRQDPGLGLRLIYFSYDVKMKEKGDIPEGYSVSREKKERFSLILESASTNQTSMYLCASTQFSGDRRYQETQYFGPGTRLLVL.

The CDR3: CASRVGTSNYEQFF. Written as DNA, the CDR3 is TGTGCCAGCAGGGTTGGGACTAGCAACTATGAGCAGTTCTTC. The chain combines TRBV13 with TRBJ2-1, with 9 positions matching TRBD2. Germline V gene sequence: CDR1 PRHDT, CDR2 FYEKMQ (reference sequence). The CDR3 loop spans 14 amino acids. V trimming: 6 bases; J trimming: 8 bases; junction bases outside the gene matches: 8.

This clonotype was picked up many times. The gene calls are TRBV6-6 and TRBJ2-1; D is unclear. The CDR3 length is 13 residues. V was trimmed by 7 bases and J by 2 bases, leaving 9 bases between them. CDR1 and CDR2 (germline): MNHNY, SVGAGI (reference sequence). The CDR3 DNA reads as TGTGCCAGCACCCAAGGCCCCTACAATGAGCAGTTCTTC. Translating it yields CASTQGPYNEQFF.

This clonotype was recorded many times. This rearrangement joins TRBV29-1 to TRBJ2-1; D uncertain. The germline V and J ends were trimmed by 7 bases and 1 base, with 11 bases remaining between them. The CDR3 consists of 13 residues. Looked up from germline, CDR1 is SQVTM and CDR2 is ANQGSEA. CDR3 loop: CSATRRSYNEQFF. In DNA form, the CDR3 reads TGCAGCGCGACCCGAAGGTCCTACAATGAGCAGTTCTTC.

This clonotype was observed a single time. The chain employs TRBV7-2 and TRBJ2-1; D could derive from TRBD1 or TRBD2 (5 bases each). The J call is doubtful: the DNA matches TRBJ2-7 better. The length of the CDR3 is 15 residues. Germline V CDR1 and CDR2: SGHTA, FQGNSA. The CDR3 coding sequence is TGTGCCAGCAGCCCAGTGCAGGGCGGGTGGAATGAGCAGTACTTC. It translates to CASSPVQGGWNEQYF.

In DNA, the CDR3 is TGTGCCAGCAGTTATACAGCCAACGAGCAGTACTTC. Protein: CASSYTANEQYF. The chain joins TRBV6-5 to TRBJ2-7; D uncertain. Trimming stripped 3 bases from V and 5 bases from J, with 8 bases between. This CDR3 contains 12 residues. Germline values: CDR1 MNHEY, CDR2 SVGAGI.

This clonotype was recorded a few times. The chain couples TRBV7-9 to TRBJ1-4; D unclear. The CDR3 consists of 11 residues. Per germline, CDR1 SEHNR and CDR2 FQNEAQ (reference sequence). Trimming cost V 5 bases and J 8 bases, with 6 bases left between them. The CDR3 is CASSLREKLFF. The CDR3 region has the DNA TGTGCCAGCAGCCTCCGGGAAAAACTGTTTTTT.

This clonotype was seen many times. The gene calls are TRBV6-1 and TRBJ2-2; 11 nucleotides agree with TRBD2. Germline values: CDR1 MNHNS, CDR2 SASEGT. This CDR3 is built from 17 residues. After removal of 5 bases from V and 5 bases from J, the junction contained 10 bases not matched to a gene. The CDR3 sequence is CASSKPRGTSGTGELFF. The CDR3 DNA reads TGTGCCAGCAGTAAGCCCCGCGGGACTAGCGGTACCGGGGAGCTGTTTTTT.

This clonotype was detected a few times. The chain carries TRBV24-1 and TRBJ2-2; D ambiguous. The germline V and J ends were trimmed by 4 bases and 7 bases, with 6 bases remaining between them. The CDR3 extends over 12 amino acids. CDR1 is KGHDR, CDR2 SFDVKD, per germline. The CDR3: CATSDALGELFF. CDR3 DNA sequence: TGTGCCACCAGTGACGCCCTCGGGGAGCTGTTTTTT.

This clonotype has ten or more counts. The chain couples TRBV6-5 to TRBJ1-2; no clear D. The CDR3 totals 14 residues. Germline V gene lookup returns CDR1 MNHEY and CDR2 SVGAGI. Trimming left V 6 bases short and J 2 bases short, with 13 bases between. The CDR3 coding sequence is TGTGCCAGCAGGCCCGCCTCGGGGAACTATGGCTACACCTTC. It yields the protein CASRPASGNYGYTF.

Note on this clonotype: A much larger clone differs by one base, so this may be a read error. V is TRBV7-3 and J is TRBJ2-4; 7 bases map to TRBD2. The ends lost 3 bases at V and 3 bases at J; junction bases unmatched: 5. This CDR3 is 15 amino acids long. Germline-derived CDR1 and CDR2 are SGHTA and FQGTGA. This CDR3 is CASSLGGKDKNIQYF. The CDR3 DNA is TGTGCCAGCAGCTTGGGAGGGAAGGACAAAAACATTCAGTACTTC.

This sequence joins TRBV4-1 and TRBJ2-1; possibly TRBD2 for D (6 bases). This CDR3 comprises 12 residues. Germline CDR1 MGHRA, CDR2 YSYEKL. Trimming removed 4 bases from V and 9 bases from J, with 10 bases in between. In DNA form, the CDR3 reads TGCGCCAGCAGCCCGGGGGTTCTTGAGCAGTTCTTC. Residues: CASSPGVLEQFF.

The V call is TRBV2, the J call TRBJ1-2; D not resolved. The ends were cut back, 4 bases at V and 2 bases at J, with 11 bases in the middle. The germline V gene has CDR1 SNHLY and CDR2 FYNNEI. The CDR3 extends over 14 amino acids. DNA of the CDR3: TGTGCCAGCAGTGGTACGGGGATGAACTATGGCTACACCTTC. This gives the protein CASSGTGMNYGYTF.

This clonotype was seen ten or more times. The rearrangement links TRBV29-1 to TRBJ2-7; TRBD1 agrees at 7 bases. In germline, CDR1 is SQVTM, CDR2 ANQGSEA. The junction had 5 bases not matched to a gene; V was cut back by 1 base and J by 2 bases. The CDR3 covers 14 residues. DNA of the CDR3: TGCAGCGTTGAAGGCCGGGACAGTCCCTACGAGCAGTACTTC. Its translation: CSVEGRDSPYEQYF.

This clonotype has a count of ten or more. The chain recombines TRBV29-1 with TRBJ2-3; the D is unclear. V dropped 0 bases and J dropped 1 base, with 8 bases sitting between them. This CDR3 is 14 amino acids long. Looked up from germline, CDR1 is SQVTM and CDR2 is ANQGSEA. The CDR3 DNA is TGCAGCGTTGAAGACAGGCGACGCACAGATACGCAGTATTTT. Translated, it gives CSVEDRRRTDTQYF.

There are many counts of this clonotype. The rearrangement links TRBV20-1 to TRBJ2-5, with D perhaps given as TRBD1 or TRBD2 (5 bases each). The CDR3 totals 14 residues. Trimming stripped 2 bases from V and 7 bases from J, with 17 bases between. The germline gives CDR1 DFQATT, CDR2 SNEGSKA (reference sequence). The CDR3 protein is CSARRYRGGTTQYF. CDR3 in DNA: TGCAGTGCTAGACGATATCGGGGTGGGACGACCCAGTACTTC.